This TCR beta chain was captured by sequencing in a study of T cells in Graves' hyperthyroidism and ophthalmopathy. Whole-study findings and limits: Stable hyperthyroidism and ophthalmopathy were separated using 13 V-J signatures.

The CDR3 extends over 16 amino acids. Germline CDR1 reads MDHEN; CDR2 reads SYDVKM. Trimming took 6 bases from V and 0 from J, leaving 17 bases between them. Patients aged 18 to 65 with hyperthyroidism were newly diagnosed, with duration under 2 months. Orbital computed tomography, thyroid ultrasound, serum thyroxine and TRAb, and clinical symptoms together informed the diagnoses. This clonotype was recorded at least ten times. Its cognate antigen is unknown. Amplified TCR beta CDR3 regions came from RNA transcripts. Researchers ran a first-round RT-PCR on the TCR CDR3 using the HTBI primer set. One entry per CDR3 protein results from TCRdb running MiXCR on the multiplex PCR reads. The sample lists about 620,000 distinct CDR3 sequences, around 15% occurring once.

This chain uses TRBV28 with TRBJ1-1; D ambiguous. The sequence came from a woman aged 30 to 39 with Graves' hyperthyroidism. Material: blood. CDR3 DNA: TGTGCCAGCAGCATAGGAGGGTTGCCCATGAACACTGAAGCTTTCTTT. Encoded protein: CASSIGGLPMNTEAFF.